Following are 24 T cell receptor beta chains from one sample sequenced in a study of T-cell reconstitution after alpha-beta-depleted transplantation in children. Preparation of the TCRbeta library was carried out with unique molecular identifiers. TCRdb re-derived calls from the PCR reads in MiXCR, one entry per CDR3 protein. The sample records under 750,000 distinct CDR3 sequences, 20% to 25% being singletons. The sequencing used PBMCs, mostly from graft donor cells, collected 360 days after TCRalphabeta/CD19-depleted stem cell transplant. These receptors came from a boy younger than two who had a stem cell transplant for acute myeloid leukemia, so the T cells may come from the graft donor.

The chain carries TRBV5-1 and TRBJ2-6, with 7 bases matching TRBD1. This CDR3 region has 18 residues. CDR1 and CDR2 (germline): SGHRS, YFSETQ. The trim removed 2 bases at V and 0 bases at J, leaving 8 bases unmatched. The CDR3 reads CASSLQTGSTSGANVLTF. The CDR3, as DNA: TGCGCCAGCAGCTTACAGACAGGGAGCACCTCTGGGGCCAACGTCCTGACTTTC.

V usage is TRBV10-1 and J usage is TRBJ1-1; D is perhaps TRBD1 (6 bases). V was clipped by 5 bases and J by 1 base, with 11 bases between them. The CDR3 is 14 residues long. The V gene's germline CDR1 is WNHNN and CDR2 SYGVQD (reference sequence). CDR3 coding DNA: TGCGCCAGCAGTCGCGGGACACGGAACACTGAAGCTTTCTTT. It yields the protein CASSRGTRNTEAFF.

The gene calls are TRBV6-2 or TRBV6-3 and TRBJ2-1; TRBD2 matches at 7 bases. After removal of 6 bases from V and 4 bases from J, the junction contained 9 bases not matched to a gene. The CDR3 totals 15 residues. From germline, CDR1 is MNHEY and CDR2 SVGEGT. CDR3: CASSSGTILYNEQFF. As DNA, the CDR3 is TGTGCCAGCAGCTCCGGGACTATTCTTTACAATGAGCAGTTCTTC.

This chain joins TRBV6-2 or TRBV6-3 and TRBJ1-1; a possible D gene is TRBD1 (5 bases). Trimming took 6 bases from V and 6 from J, leaving 17 bases between them. CDR3 length: 14 amino acids. Germline V gene data show CDR1 as MNHEY and CDR2 as SVGEGT. CDR3 loop: CASSPDGGGPEAFF. The CDR3 nucleotides read TGTGCCAGCAGCCCCGACGGGGGAGGCCCTGAAGCTTTCTTT.

This rearrangement joins TRBV9 to TRBJ1-1; a possible D gene is TRBD1 (5 bases). V was pared by 3 bases and J by 4 bases, with 13 bases between. This CDR3 is 14 amino acids long. CDR1 is SGDLS and CDR2 is YYNGEE in the germline V gene. The CDR3 here is CASSDGGGGTEAFF. CDR3 DNA: TGTGCCAGCAGCGATGGGGGAGGAGGCACTGAAGCTTTCTTT.

This clonotype was detected a few times. The chain employs TRBV12-5 and TRBJ2-3; TRBD2 aligns across 7 bases. Germline CDR1 and CDR2: LGHNT and FRNRAP. This CDR3 has 11 amino acids. The V gene end was trimmed by 5 bases and the J gene end by 14 bases; junction bases not matched to a gene: 7. The CDR3 sequence: CASGPLERGYF. In DNA, the CDR3 is TGTGCTAGTGGTCCCCTCGAGCGGGGGTATTTT.

Only a few counts were recorded for this clonotype. The chain links TRBV7-2 to TRBJ2-1; possibly TRBD2 for D (5 bases). The V gene's germline CDR1 is SGHTA and CDR2 FQGNSA. The CDR3 sequence is 13 residues long. The V gene lost 1 base and the J gene lost 12 bases, with 13 bases spanning the gap. CDR3 residues: CASSLVTLDRQFF. DNA for the CDR3: TGTGCCAGCAGCTTAGTAACACTAGATCGGCAGTTCTTC.

This clonotype was counted a few times. The chain employs TRBV20-1 and TRBJ2-7; D is perhaps TRBD1 or TRBD2 (5 bases each). This CDR3 is built from 18 residues. Trimming stripped 3 bases from V and 0 bases from J, with 24 bases between. The V gene's germline CDR1 is DFQATT and CDR2 SNEGSKA (reference sequence). DNA of the CDR3: TGCAGTGCTAGCCAGGGTCCTGGGACCCCGTGGGACTCCTACGAGCAGTACTTC. It translates to CSASQGPGTPWDSYEQYF.

V is TRBV7-2 and J is TRBJ1-4, with D hard to call. V lost 5 bases, J lost 1 base, and 11 bases lay in between. CDR3 length: 15 amino acids. Per germline, CDR1 SGHTA and CDR2 FQGNSA. DNA for the CDR3: TGTGCCAGCAGCCTACAGTGGGGAACTAATGAAAAACTGTTTTTT. Amino acid sequence: CASSLQWGTNEKLFF.

This clonotype appeared a few times. The chain employs TRBV7-9 and TRBJ1-2, with D possibly matching TRBD1 (5 bases). The germline V gene encodes CDR1 SEHNR and CDR2 FQNEAQ (reference sequence). The CDR3 consists of 16 residues. V was clipped by 7 bases and J by 2 bases, with 20 bases between them. The CDR3 DNA reads TGTGCCAGCATCTATCAGGGATCTGGGTCCAACTATGGCTACACCTTC. This encodes CASIYQGSGSNYGYTF.

J is TRBJ2-3 and V is TRBV12-3 or TRBV12-4; D is unclear. V lost 6 bases and J lost 2, with 18 bases in between. The CDR3 spans 16 residues. CDR3 sequence: CASSRYSTDLTDTQYF. CDR3 bases: TGTGCCAGCAGCCGTTACAGCACAGACCTCACAGATACGCAGTATTTT.

This chain joins TRBV20-1 and TRBJ1-2, with 8 positions matching TRBD1. Germline loops: CDR1 DFQATT, CDR2 SNEGSKA (reference sequence). V was clipped by 3 bases and J by 6 bases; unmatched bases: 9. CDR3 length: 14 residues. CDR3 loop: CSASPGQGDDGYTF. In nucleotides, the CDR3 is TGCAGTGCTAGCCCAGGACAGGGAGACGATGGCTACACCTTC.

This chain connects TRBV4-3 to TRBJ2-3; 10 bases line up with TRBD2. With 6 bases clipped from V and 0 bases from J, the junction kept 9 bases outside the gene matches. The CDR3 spans 17 residues. Looked up from germline, CDR1 is LGHNA and CDR2 is YSLEER. This CDR3 is CASRLYSGGISTDTQYF. CDR3 nucleotides: TGCGCCAGCAGGCTCTATAGCGGGGGGATCAGCACAGATACGCAGTATTTT.

This clonotype came up a few times. The rearrangement links TRBV12-3 or TRBV12-4 to TRBJ2-1; 9 bases fit TRBD2. Losses at the gene ends were 5 bases for V and 10 bases for J; bases not matched to a gene: 9. The CDR3 sequence is 14 residues long. The CDR3 sequence is CASSQTARGGEQFF. The CDR3 coding sequence is TGTGCCAGCAGTCAGACGGCGCGGGGGGGAGAGCAGTTCTTC.

Only a few counts were recorded for this clonotype. The V gene is TRBV4-3, the J gene TRBJ2-7, with TRBD1 matching 7 bases. The CDR3 runs to 16 residues. CDR1 is LGHNA, CDR2 YSLEER, per germline. V dropped 0 bases and J dropped 3; count of bases not matched to a gene: 8. The chain's CDR3 is CASSQEVGDRVYEQYF. The CDR3 DNA follows: TGCGCCAGCAGCCAAGAAGTAGGAGACAGGGTCTACGAGCAGTACTTC.

This rearrangement joins TRBV24-1 to TRBJ2-2; TRBD1 aligns across 7 bases. V dropped 3 bases and J dropped 5; count of bases not matched to a gene: 5. Germline CDR1 KGHDR, CDR2 SFDVKD. The CDR3 runs 15 residues. CDR3 bases: TGTGCCACCAGTGATCCAAGGGGGCGAACCGGGGAGCTGTTTTTT. Protein product: CATSDPRGRTGELFF.

The V and J genes are TRBV2 and TRBJ2-7; tentatively, D is TRBD2 (6 bases). The germline V gene has CDR1 SNHLY and CDR2 FYNNEI. The CDR3 runs 15 residues. Trimming shortened V by 7 bases and J by 2 bases, and 18 bases separated the two germline ends. The CDR3 loop reads CASTAAGRLTYEQYV. The DNA for the CDR3 is TGTGCCAGCACCGCGGCGGGGAGGTTGACCTACGAGCAGTACGTC.

This clonotype is a singleton in its sample. The CDR3 reads CASSFILETQYF. CDR3 bases: TGTGCCAGCAGTTTTATTCTGGAGACCCAGTACTTC. The V and J genes are TRBV12-3 or TRBV12-4 and TRBJ2-5; D is uncertain. There are 12 residues in the CDR3. Trimming took off 3 bases at V and 5 bases at J, with 7 bases between the two ends.

This clonotype appeared many times. The chain combines TRBV20-1 with TRBJ1-5, with no clear D. Trimming took off 3 bases at V and 3 bases at J, with 15 bases between the two ends. The germline V gene encodes CDR1 DFQATT and CDR2 SNEGSKA (reference sequence). This CDR3 is built from 15 residues. The CDR3 is CSASRAGGDNQPQHF. The DNA for the CDR3 is TGCAGTGCTAGTAGGGCCGGCGGGGACAATCAGCCCCAGCATTTT.

The chain carries TRBV7-2 and TRBJ2-3, with 8 bases aligning to TRBD2. J lost 2 bases, V lost 4 bases, and 5 bases had no gene match. CDR3 length equals 15 residues. CDR1 is SGHTA, CDR2 FQGNSA, per germline. The CDR3: CASSSLAAYTDTQYF. The CDR3 DNA reads TGTGCCAGCAGCTCACTAGCGGCATACACAGATACGCAGTATTTT.

The chain has TRBV5-5 and TRBJ2-1; D perhaps matches TRBD2 (7 bases). With 0 bases removed from V and 13 bases from J, the gap between germline ends came to 23 bases. The germline CDR1 and CDR2 sequences are SGHKS and YYEKEE (reference sequence). This CDR3 region has 16 residues. The CDR3 spells CASSLGGGAVGELQFF. DNA of the CDR3: TGTGCCAGCAGCTTGGGGGGGGGCGCTGTGGGGGAATTACAGTTCTTC.

This clonotype was seen at least ten times. The rearrangement joins TRBV20-1 to TRBJ1-5, with no clear D. The CDR3 has 12 residues. V shed 6 bases and J shed 6 bases, with 12 bases lying between them. Germline V CDR1 and CDR2: DFQATT, SNEGSKA (reference sequence). The CDR3 here is CSASSERQPQHF. DNA of the CDR3: TGCAGTGCAAGCAGTGAACGTCAGCCCCAGCATTTT.

This clonotype was seen many times. This chain connects TRBV5-1 to TRBJ2-2; 8 nucleotides align to TRBD1. The junction had 10 bases not matched to a gene; V was cut back by 1 base and J by 5 bases. Germline V gene sequence: CDR1 SGHRS, CDR2 YFSETQ. The CDR3 has 17 amino acids. The CDR3 nucleotides read TGCGCCAGCAGCTTGCCCTTGACAGGGGAAGCGACCGGGGAGCTGTTTTTT. Amino acid sequence: CASSLPLTGEATGELFF.

The chain is built from TRBV5-6 and TRBJ2-1, with 7 bases identical to TRBD2. Trimming cost V 0 bases and J 9 bases; bases outside gene matches: 3. The germline CDR1 and CDR2 sequences are SGHDT and YYEEEE. The CDR3 covers 13 residues. CDR3 in DNA: TGTGCCAGCAGCTTGGGGGGGAGGGTTGAGCAGTTCTTC. As protein: CASSLGGRVEQFF. Using reference TRBV5-6 and TRBJ2-1 for the parts outside the CDR3, the full variable domain is DAGVTQSPTHLIKTRGQQVTLRCSPKSGHDTVSWYQQALGQGPQFIFQYYEEEERQRGNFPDRFSGHQFPNYSSELNVNALLLGDSALYLCASSLGGRVEQFFGPGTRLTVL.